This T cell receptor (beta chain) was sequenced for a study of T cell changes during pregnancy in multiple sclerosis. Germline CDR1 and CDR2: GTSNPN and SVGIG (reference sequence). This CDR3 is 14 amino acids long. V lost 2 bases to trimming and J lost 7 bases; unmatched junction nucleotides: 4. Profiled with immunoSEQ multiplex PCR; TCRdb holds only in-frame clones, not every one. The sample includes over 70,000 clones, 80% to 95% seen only once; the top ten take 2.5% to 3.5%. The receptor was derived from a female donor in good health, enrolled as a control in a pregnancy study. The genes are TRBV30 and TRBJ1-4, with TRBD1 matching 10 bases. Source: peripheral blood, taken in the third trimester of pregnancy. The CDR3 reads CAWSLRDRGEKLFF. The CDR3 DNA reads TGTGCCTGGAGTCTAAGGGACAGGGGTGAAAAACTGTTTTTT.